These T cell receptor delta chains were read from a single sample in a study of gamma-delta T cells after stem cell transplantation. TCRdb called clones from the RT-PCR reads again using CATT. The table shows about 2,600 delta-chain clones, with around 2.7% occurring only once. The source material was gamma-delta T cells. The receptors were sampled from a human donor. It is not recorded whose cells these are; they may come from a transplant donor. Both conserved end residues are part of each CDR3. The D gene is left open where the match is weak. Only some rows state a clone size, as once, few, many or a class for expanded clones.

-,medium-sized,19,TRDV2,TRDJ3,CACDQGPGVSSWDTRQMFF,TGTGCCTGTGACCAAGGACCGGGGGTAAGCTCCTGGGACACCCGACAGATGTTTTTC
TRDD3,medium-sized,16,TRDV2,TRDJ1,CACDTLRGIRNDKLIF,TGTGCCTGTGACACCCTCCGGGGGATACGGAACGATAAACTCATCTTT
TRDD3,medium-sized,16,TRDV2,TRDJ1,CACDPLAGGHTDKLIF,TGTGCCTGTGACCCTCTCGCTGGGGGTCATACCGATAAACTCATCTTT
TRDD3,-,13,TRDV2,TRDJ1,CACDLLGDTELIF,TGTGCCTGTGACTTACTGGGGGATACTGAGCTCATCTTT
TRDD3,-,17,TRDV2,TRDJ1,CACDTLLGDTDTDKLIF,TGTGCCTGTGACACATTACTGGGGGATACGGACACCGATAAACTCATCTTT
TRDD3,few,15,TRDV2,TRDJ1,CACDIWGIPTDKLIF,TGTGCCTGTGACATTTGGGGGATACCCACCGATAAACTCATCTTT
-,-,20,TRDV2,TRDJ3,CACDTASPAKSSWDTRQMFF,TGTGCCTGTGACACCGCCAGCCCCGCCAAGAGCTCCTGGGACACCCGACAGATGTTTTTC
TRDD3,medium-sized,18,TRDV2,TRDJ1,CACDRLGDTRIGLDKLIF,TGTGCCTGTGACAGGCTGGGGGATACGCGAATCGGCTTGGATAAACTCATCTTT
TRDD3,-,25,TRDV1,TRDJ1,CALGDPVPPSSYPLVLGDSTDKLIF,TGTGCTCTTGGGGACCCTGTGCCCCCCTCATCCTACCCACTCGTACTGGGGGATAGCACCGATAAACTCATCTTT
TRDD3,-,22,TRDV2,TRDJ3,CACDAVLLGGLPDSWDTRQMFF,TGTGCCTGTGACGCCGTCTTACTGGGGGGTCTACCAGACTCCTGGGACACCCGACAGATGTTTTTC
TRDD3,medium-sized,23,TRDV2,TRDJ1,CACDTVLVLGDIKRGESTDKLIF,TGTGCCTGTGACACCGTCCTGGTACTGGGGGATATAAAGAGGGGAGAGTCGACCGATAAACTCATCTTT
-,-,17,TRDV3,TRDJ1,CASRRPPPRRYADKLIF,TGTGCCTCCCGGCGGCCTCCCCCAAGGAGGTACGCCGATAAACTCATCTTT
TRDD3,few,17,TRDV2,TRDJ1,CACDAVLGDTDTDKPIF,TGTGCCTGTGACGCTGTACTGGGGGATACGGACACCGATAAACCCATCTTT
TRDD3,large,15,TRDV2,TRDJ1,CACDTVGGDTDKLIF,TGTGCCTGTGACACAGTTGGGGGAGACACCGATAAACTCATCTTT
TRDD3,-,18,TRDV2,TRDJ3,CACDGIRLGDTDTRQMFF,TGTGCCTGTGACGGGATCCGACTGGGGGATACGGACACCCGACAGATGTTTTTC
TRDD3,few,21,TRDV2,TRDJ1,CACDTLVVGDTLRSITDKLIF,TGTGCCTGTGACACCTTAGTGGTGGGGGATACGCTTCGATCGATCACCGATAAACTCATCTTT
TRDD3,-,21,TRDV2,TRDJ3,CACDTIPLGDTLSWDTRQMFF,TGTGCCTGTGACACCATCCCACTGGGGGATACCCTCTCCTGGGACACCCGACAGATGTTTTTC
TRDD3,few,21,TRDV2,TRDJ1,CACDTEFAGGYAPHLTDKLIF,TGTGCCTGTGACACCGAGTTTGCTGGGGGATACGCCCCGCATCTCACCGATAAACTCATCTTT
TRDD3,medium-sized,15,TRDV2,TRDJ1,CACDIWGTHTDKLIF,TGTGCCTGTGACATCTGGGGGACTCACACCGATAAACTCATCTTT
-,many,18,TRDV2,TRDJ3,CACDVLQDTNWDTRQMFF,TGTGCCTGTGACGTCCTCCAGGATACTAACTGGGACACCCGACAGATGTTTTTC
TRDD3,-,19,TRDV2,TRDJ1,CACDTEFAGGTEYTDKLIF,TGTGCCTGTGACACCGAGTTTGCTGGGGGCACCGAGTACACCGATAAACTCATCTTT
TRDD3,few,14,TRDV2,TRDJ1,CACDRVGDPRELIF,TGTGCCTGTGACAGAGTGGGGGACCCTAGGGAACTCATCTTT
TRDD3,few,19,TRDV2,TRDJ1,CACDTVSGSGGSYTDKLIF,TGTGCCTGTGACACCGTCTCGGGAAGTGGGGGATCCTACACCGATAAACTCATCTTT
TRDD3,few,18,TRDV2,TRDJ3,CACDTVPGGYGDTRQMFF,TGTGCCTGTGACACCGTTCCGGGGGGATACGGGGACACCCGACAGATGTTTTTC
TRDD3,hyperexpanded,18,TRDV2,TRDJ1,CACDTVSGSGGYIDKLIF,TGTGCCTGTGACACCGTCTCGGGAAGTGGGGGATATATCGATAAACTCATCTTT
-,few,15,TRDV2,TRDJ1,CACDVVGPEGDKLIF,TGTGCCTGTGACGTGGTTGGACCTGAGGGCGATAAACTCATCTTT
-,many,20,TRDV3,TRDJ2,CAFIPHGRMIPHALTAQLFF,TGTGCCTTTATACCCCATGGCAGGATGATACCCCACGCTTTGACAGCACAACTCTTCTTT
TRDD3,medium-sized,17,TRDV2,TRDJ3,CACDRTGVSWDTRQMFF,TGTGCCTGTGACCGTACTGGGGTCTCCTGGGACACCCGACAGATGTTTTTC
TRDD3,medium-sized,20,TRDV2,TRDJ3,CACDTAAGGIPSWDTRQMFF,TGTGCCTGTGACACCGCGGCGGGGGGGATCCCCTCCTGGGACACCCGACAGATGTTTTTC
TRDD3,medium-sized,25,TRDV1,TRDJ1,CALGEPTPRIFYVLGDNRDTDKLIF,TGTGCTCTTGGGGAACCCACTCCTCGCATCTTCTACGTGCTGGGGGATAATCGGGACACCGATAAACTCATCTTT
TRDD3,large,25,TRDV1,TRDJ1,CALGELVSYDWGIIIPWGATDKLIF,TGTGCTCTTGGGGAACTAGTCTCCTACGACTGGGGGATCATTATACCTTGGGGAGCCACCGATAAACTCATCTTT
TRDD3,few,15,TRDV2,TRDJ1,CACDELWGIQNKLIF,TGTGCCTGTGACGAACTCTGGGGGATTCAAAATAAACTCATCTTT
TRDD3,medium-sized,17,TRDV2,TRDJ1,CACDSLVLGDSTDKLIF,TGTGCCTGTGATTCACTAGTACTGGGGGATAGCACCGATAAACTCATCTTT
TRDD3,few,23,TRDV1,TRDJ1,CALGELNVLVYRDWGTNTDKLIF,TGTGCTCTTGGGGAACTCAACGTTTTAGTATATAGGGACTGGGGGACCAACACCGATAAACTCATCTTT
TRDD3,-,16,TRDV2,TRDJ1,CACDAVLGDTPDKLIF,TGTGCCTGTGACGCTGTACTGGGGGATACTCCCGATAAACTCATCTTT
TRDD3,-,19,TRDV2,TRDJ1,CACDEVGDAVTTHTDKLIF,TGTGCCTGTGACGAGGTGGGGGATGCCGTTACGACTCACACCGATAAACTCATCTTT
TRDD3,-,22,TRDV1,TRDJ1,CALGNPRLPVLGGTVYTDKLIF,TGTGCTCTTGGGAACCCCCGACTTCCCGTACTGGGGGGTACCGTTTACACCGATAAACTCATCTTT
TRDD3,medium-sized,15,TRDV2,TRDJ1,CACDTLGDHTDKLIF,TGTGCCTGTGACACACTGGGGGACCACACCGATAAACTCATCTTT
TRDD3,medium-sized,21,TRDV1,TRDJ1,CALGEPSQVPYWGIYTDKLIF,TGTGCTCTTGGGGAACCGAGTCAGGTCCCTTACTGGGGGATATACACCGATAAACTCATCTTT
TRDD3,few,16,TRDV2,TRDJ1,CACDLLGDLRTDKLIF,TGTGCCTGTGACTTACTGGGGGATTTAAGGACCGATAAACTCATCTTT
TRDD3,medium-sized,20,TRDV2,TRDJ1,CACDTIVKTEQGGYTDKLIF,TGTGCCTGTGACACTATTGTCAAAACAGAGCAGGGGGGATACACCGATAAACTCATCTTT
TRDD3,medium-sized,17,TRDV2,TRDJ1,CACDSVLGADYTDKLIF,TGTGCCTGTGACTCTGTACTGGGGGCCGACTACACCGATAAACTCATCTTT
-,medium-sized,14,TRDV2,TRDJ1,CACDTVLDTDKLIF,TGTGCCTGTGACACTGTACTGGACACCGATAAACTCATCTTT
TRDD3,few,18,TRDV2,TRDJ1,CACDTIPTLGDTPDKLIF,TGTGCCTGTGACACAATTCCTACGCTGGGGGATACTCCCGATAAACTCATCTTT
TRDD3,few,18,TRDV2,TRDJ1,CACDTVSESGGYTDKLIF,TGTGCCTGTGACACCGTCTCGGAAAGTGGGGGATACACCGATAAACTCATCTTT
-,-,26,TRDV2,TRDJ1,CACDTVGRPPVWGKSGETGSPDKLIF,TGTGCCTGTGACACCGTAGGCCGACCCCCCGTTTGGGGAAAAAGTGGAGAAACCGGCAGTCCCGATAAACTCATCTTT
TRDD3,-,18,TRDV2,TRDJ1,CACDTLLGDTRNTDKLIF,TGTGCCTGTGACACTCTACTGGGGGATACGCGGAATACCGATAAACTCATCTTT
TRDD3,large,20,TRDV2,TRDJ1,CACDTLSTAGGTEYTDKLIF,TGTGCCTGTGACACCCTCAGTACTGCTGGGGGCACCGAGTACACCGATAAACTCATCTTT
TRDD3,-,21,TRDV2,TRDJ1,CACDSILPAGLGEPTTDKLIF,TGTGCCTGTGACTCGATCCTTCCCGCGGGACTGGGGGAACCTACCACCGATAAACTCATCTTT
TRDD3,few,17,TRDV2,TRDJ1,CACGTVGDTRYTDKLIF,TGTGCCTGTGGCACCGTTGGGGATACCCGGTACACCGATAAACTCATCTTT